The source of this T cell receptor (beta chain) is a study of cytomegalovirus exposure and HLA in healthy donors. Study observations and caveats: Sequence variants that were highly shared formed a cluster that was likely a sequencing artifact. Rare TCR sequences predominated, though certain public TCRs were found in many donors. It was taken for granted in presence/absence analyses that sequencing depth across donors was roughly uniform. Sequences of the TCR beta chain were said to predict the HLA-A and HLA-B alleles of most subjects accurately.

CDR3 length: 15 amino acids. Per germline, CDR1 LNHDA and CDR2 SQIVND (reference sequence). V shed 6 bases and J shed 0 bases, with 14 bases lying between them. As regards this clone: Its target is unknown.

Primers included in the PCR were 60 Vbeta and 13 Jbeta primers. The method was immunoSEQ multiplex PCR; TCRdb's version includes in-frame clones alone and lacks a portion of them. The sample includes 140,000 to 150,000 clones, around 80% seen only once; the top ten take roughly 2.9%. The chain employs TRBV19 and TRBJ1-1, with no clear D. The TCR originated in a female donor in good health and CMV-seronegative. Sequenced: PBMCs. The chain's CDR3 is CASRARSPMNTEAFF. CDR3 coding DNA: TGTGCCAGTAGAGCGAGGTCACCCATGAACACTGAAGCTTTCTTT.